The 10 T cell receptor beta chains presented below share a single source sample, sequenced in a study of blood T cell repertoires in COVID-19. Assay used: immunoSEQ multiplex PCR; TCRdb lists only in-frame clones, some missing. The sample holds 90,000 to 130,000 clones, roughly four fifths seen once. Material: peripheral blood. All receptors derive from a man aged 70-80 years with acute or convalescent COVID-19.

This rearrangement joins TRBV5-4 to TRBJ2-2, with 7 bases identical to TRBD1. Germline assignment: CDR1 SGHNT and CDR2 YYREEE (reference sequence). J gave up 7 bases and V 3 bases, and 9 bases lay outside the gene matches. The CDR3 runs 15 residues. CDR3 DNA: TGTGCCAGCAGCTCGTACAGGGGAAGTATCGGGGAGCTGTTTTTT. Amino acid sequence: CASSSYRGSIGELFF.

V is TRBV7-3 and J is TRBJ1-1; D gene uncertain. There are 15 residues in the CDR3. V shed 2 bases and J shed 1 base, with 11 bases lying between them. From germline, CDR1 is SGHTA and CDR2 FQGTGA. The CDR3 loop is CASSLSKGGNTEAFF. CDR3 in DNA: TGTGCCAGCAGCTTATCGAAGGGAGGGAACACTGAAGCTTTCTTT.

The V and J genes are TRBV7-6 and TRBJ2-2; 9 nucleotides match TRBD2. Germline CDR1 SGHVS, CDR2 FNYEAQ. The length of the CDR3 is 16 residues. V gave up 4 bases and J gave up 6 bases; unmatched junction bases: 9. CDR3 coding DNA: TGTGCCAGCAGCTGGAGCGGGGGGCAGGGGCCCGGGGAGCTGTTTTTT. It yields the protein CASSWSGGQGPGELFF.

This chain joins TRBV5-1 and TRBJ2-2; D remains ambiguous. Trimming removed 6 bases at V and 3 bases at J, with 12 bases between. The CDR3 is 14 amino acids. Germline values: CDR1 SGHRS, CDR2 YFSETQ. CDR3: CASTSGPDTGELFF. For the CDR3, the DNA is TGCGCCAGCACTAGTGGCCCGGACACCGGGGAGCTGTTTTTT.

V is TRBV4-2 and J is TRBJ1-2; a possible D gene is TRBD1 (5 bases). Trimming removed 1 base at V and 6 bases at J, with 9 bases between. The CDR3 is 13 amino acids. CDR1 LGHNA and CDR2 YNFKEQ come from the germline V gene. The CDR3 DNA reads as TGTGCCAGCAGCCAAGCCCAGACAGATGGCTACACCTTC. This sequence encodes CASSQAQTDGYTF.

The rearrangement uses TRBV5-1 and TRBJ2-3, with 7 nucleotides matching TRBD1. J lost 4 bases, V lost 3 bases, and 8 bases had no gene match. Germline CDR1 is SGHRS and CDR2 is YFSETQ. The CDR3 totals 15 residues. The CDR3 sequence is CASSSQGNGADTQYF. As DNA, the CDR3 is TGCGCCAGCAGCTCACAGGGGAATGGCGCAGATACGCAGTATTTT.

This clone was seen only once. This sequence joins TRBV2 and TRBJ2-2, with TRBD1 identical over 9 bases. CDR1 is SNHLY and CDR2 is FYNNEI in the germline V gene. J lost 1 base, V lost 9 bases, and 3 bases had no gene match. The CDR3 is 14 amino acids. CDR3 residues: CASTGQGNTGELFF. CDR3 DNA sequence: TGTGCCAGTACGGGACAGGGGAACACCGGGGAGCTGTTTTTT.

V usage is TRBV6-6 and J usage is TRBJ1-6; D not resolved. In germline, CDR1 is MNHNY, CDR2 SVGAGI (reference sequence). The CDR3 has 13 residues. The V and J ends lost 8 bases and 10 bases respectively, with 15 bases between them. The CDR3 spells CASVRGIYSPLHF. CDR3 coding DNA: TGTGCCAGCGTCCGGGGAATATACTCACCCCTCCACTTT.

The chain joins TRBV19 to TRBJ1-2, with 7 bases aligning to TRBD1. Germline V gene lookup returns CDR1 LNHDA and CDR2 SQIVND (reference sequence). This CDR3 is 15 amino acids long. Germline trimming cut 0 bases from V and 8 bases from J; bases unmatched to any gene: 9. CDR3 nucleotides: TGTGCCAGTAGTATAGATCTTACAGGGGTTGTCGGCTACACCTTC. Its protein product is CASSIDLTGVVGYTF.

This sequence joins TRBV30 and TRBJ1-4, with D maybe TRBD1 (6 bases). The germline V gene has CDR1 GTSNPN and CDR2 SVGIG (reference sequence). This CDR3 is built from 14 residues. Trimming removed 6 bases from V and 5 bases from J, with 16 bases in between. The CDR3 loop reads CACSTGPLNEKLFF. The CDR3 nucleotides read TGTGCCTGCAGTACAGGGCCTCTAAATGAAAAACTGTTTTTT.